This TCR beta chain was retrieved from a study of blood T cell repertoires in COVID-19 (dated by TCRdb to the early 2020s). Describing the broader study: Samples covering the acute and convalescent phases of COVID-19 were provided by collaborators in the United States, Italy and Spain. The sample metadata nearly always contained a de-identified subject ID, COVID-19 status, age in years and sex. Where HLA class I and class II types were available, the types were taken from metadata supplied by the sample provider, not from assay-based typing. Deeply sampled blood TCRbeta repertoires from subjects exposed to, actively infected with, or recovered from COVID-19 were included in the dataset. The material from the prospective study consisted of cDNA or gDNA derived from T cells, B-cell-depleted T cells, or PBMCs. Samples came from the ongoing ImmuneRACE study (first 160 participants) plus 1,254 subjects from 6 global collaborators. A freely available public database, intended as a resource for researchers studying the immune response to SARS-CoV-2, is where the repertoires were released. Summary of the overall study and its limitations: Clinical and demographic metadata were provided uncurated, with the amount varying by source and participant.

V gives up 2 bases and J gives up 3 bases, and the segment between their germline ends measures 6 bases. The CDR3 spans 12 residues, from the cysteine through the phenylalanine. Left in the record is the CDR3 DNA by itself, 36 bases read in frame from the first base. CDR1 SGHKS and CDR2 YYEKEE were looked up in the germline V gene (reference sequence). TCRbeta CDR3 regions were amplified from genomic DNA by means of the immunoSEQ Assay, a bias-controlled multiplex PCR. The source study handled its data this way. Nucleated cell counts per sample were estimated from amplification of reference gene primers within the assay. Sequence reads were collapsed and filtered to measure the absolute abundance of every unique TCRbeta CDR3 rearrangement. Productive Simpson clonality was computed per sample as the square root of Simpson's diversity index over productive rearrangements. In its TCRdb copy, this immuneACCESS table keeps in-frame sequences only and misses some clones. Where compared with another copy, unresolved V genes explain less than half of these, and the others have no known cause. D and trimming were read from the DNA, whereas the V and J calls and clone size are those reported in that table. Present in this sample are over 140,000 clones, around 82% of which were seen just once. The ten top clones hold approximately 4% of the sample.

Regarding this clone: Its cognate antigen has yet to be identified. No base-level quality is on record; no much larger clone is a single base apart.

Collaborating institutions collected whole blood in K2EDTA tubes following their own protocols. For TCRbeta analysis, collaborator samples were shipped as frozen whole blood, as isolated PBMCs, or as DNA extracted from either sample type. The chain joins TRBV5-5 to TRBJ2-7, with the D gene too uncertain to name. The sequenced sample was peripheral blood. This sequence was found in a woman aged 55-70 years with acute or convalescent COVID-19. The nucleotides read TGTGCCAGCAGCTTTAGTGGCTACGAGCAGTACTTC. This encodes CASSFSGYEQYF.